This T cell receptor beta chain came from a study of OX40 agonist ivuxolimab in advanced cancers. Study results and limitations: At 0.1 to 3.0 mg/kg, clonal expansion of CD4+ and CD8+ blood T cells had occurred by week 6.

Comment on this clone: Its antigen is unidentified.

Sequencing used immunoSEQ multiplex PCR; TCRdb keeps in-frame clones, though not all of them. This sample has 100,000 to 150,000 clones, with less than 95% found just once. V was trimmed by 5 bases and J by 0 bases, leaving 14 bases between them. Germline CDR1 and CDR2: SGHVS and FNYEAQ. The CDR3 loop spans 16 amino acids. The TCR was taken from an adult with an advanced solid tumor such as melanoma, head and neck, liver or kidney cancer. The chain joins TRBV7-6 to TRBJ1-3; maybe TRBD1 (5 bases). The specimen comprised CD4+ or CD8+ T cells sorted from blood, sampled in a trial of the OX40 agonist ivuxolimab. As DNA, the CDR3 is TGTGCCAGCAGCCGCCTGGCAGGGAACTCTGGAAACACCATATATTTT. Its translation is CASSRLAGNSGNTIYF.